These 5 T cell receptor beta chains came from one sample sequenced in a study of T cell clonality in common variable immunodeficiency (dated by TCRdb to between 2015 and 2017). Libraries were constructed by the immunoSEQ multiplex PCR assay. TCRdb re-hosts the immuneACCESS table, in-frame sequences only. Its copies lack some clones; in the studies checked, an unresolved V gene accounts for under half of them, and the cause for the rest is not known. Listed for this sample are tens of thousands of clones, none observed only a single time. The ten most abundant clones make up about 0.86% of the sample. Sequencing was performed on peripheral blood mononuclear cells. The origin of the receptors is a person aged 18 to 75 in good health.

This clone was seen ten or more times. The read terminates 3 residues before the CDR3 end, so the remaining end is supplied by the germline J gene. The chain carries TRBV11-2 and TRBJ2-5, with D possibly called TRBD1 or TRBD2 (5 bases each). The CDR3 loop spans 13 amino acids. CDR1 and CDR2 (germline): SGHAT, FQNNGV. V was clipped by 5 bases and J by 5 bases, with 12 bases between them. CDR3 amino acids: CASSLPGSETQYF. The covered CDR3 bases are TGTGCCAGCAGCCTCCCAGGGAGCGAGACC.

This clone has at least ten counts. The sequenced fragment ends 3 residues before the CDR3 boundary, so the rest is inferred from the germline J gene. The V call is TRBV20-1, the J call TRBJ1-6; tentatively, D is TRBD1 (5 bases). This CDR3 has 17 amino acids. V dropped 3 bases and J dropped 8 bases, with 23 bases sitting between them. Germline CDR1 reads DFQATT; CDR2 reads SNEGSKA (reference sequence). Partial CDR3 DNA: TGCAGTGCTAGTATCACGGGGGGGAATAAAGTAGATTCACCC. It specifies CSASITGGNKVDSP. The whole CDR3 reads CSASITGGNKVDSPLHF.

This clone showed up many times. CDR3 region: CSARSSGGYTDTQYF. The sequenced part of the CDR3 DNA is TGCAGTGCTCGCTCTAGCGGGGGATACACAGATACG. The chain is built from TRBV20-1 and TRBJ2-3; 10 bases match TRBD2. The read comes to an end 3 residues before the CDR3 does, leaving the germline J gene to fill in the end. The CDR3 contains 15 residues. In germline, CDR1 is DFQATT, CDR2 SNEGSKA (reference sequence). Unmatched junction bases numbered 7, after V lost 5 bases and J lost 2 bases.

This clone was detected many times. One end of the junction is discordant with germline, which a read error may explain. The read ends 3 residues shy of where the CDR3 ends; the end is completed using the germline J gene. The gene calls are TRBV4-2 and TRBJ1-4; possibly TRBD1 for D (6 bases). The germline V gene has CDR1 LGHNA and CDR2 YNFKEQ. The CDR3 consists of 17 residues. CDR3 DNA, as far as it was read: TGCGCCAGCAGCCAAGCCCCGCGGGGGGCCAATAATGAAAAA. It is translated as CASSQAPRGANNEK. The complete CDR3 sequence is CASSQAPRGANNEKLFF.

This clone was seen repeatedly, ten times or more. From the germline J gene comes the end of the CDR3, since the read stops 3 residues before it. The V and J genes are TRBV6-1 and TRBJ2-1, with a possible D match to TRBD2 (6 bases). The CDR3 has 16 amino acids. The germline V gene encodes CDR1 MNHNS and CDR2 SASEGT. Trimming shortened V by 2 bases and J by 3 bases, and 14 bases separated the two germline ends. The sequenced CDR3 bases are TGTGCCAGCAGTGAATTGCGGGACTCCTTCTACAATGAG. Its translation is CASSELRDSFYNE. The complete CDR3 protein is CASSELRDSFYNEQFF.